These T cell receptor beta chains were read from a single sample in a study of read filtering for tumor transcriptome and immune sequencing. TCRdb processed the reads anew with MiXCR; each CDR3 protein has one entry. This table has 62,000 or so distinct CDR3 sequences, around 14% appearing once. The sequenced sample was a population of CD138-negative cells sorted from bone marrow. The source is a donor at least 40 years old with multiple myeloma. CDR3s include the opening cysteine and the closing phenylalanine or tryptophan. Each record gives: CDR3 DNA, CDR3 protein, J gene, clone size, V gene, D gene. A D gene is named only where the DNA matches it firmly. The listing skips clone size in some rows; elsewhere it reads once, few, many or a size class.

cdr3_nt: TGTGCCTGGAGCATAAAACAGGGAGTGGCTGGAAACACCATATATTTT
cdr3_aa: CAWSIKQGVAGNTIYF
j_call: TRBJ1-3
clone_size: NA
v_call: TRBV30
d_call: NA

cdr3_nt: TGTGCCAGCAGCTTTGGCCAGACCGGGGAGCTGTTTTTT
cdr3_aa: CASSFGQTGELFF
j_call: TRBJ2-2
clone_size: NA
v_call: TRBV5-5
d_call: NA

cdr3_nt: TGCGCCAGCAGTGATAGCGGTCGCTCCTACGAGCAGTACTTC
cdr3_aa: CASSDSGRSYEQYF
j_call: TRBJ2-7
clone_size: NA
v_call: TRBV10-2
d_call: NA

cdr3_nt: TGTGCCAGCAGCCAAGATTGGTTCCAGTACTTC
cdr3_aa: CASSQDWFQYF
j_call: TRBJ2-4
clone_size: many
v_call: TRBV14
d_call: NA

cdr3_nt: TGTGCCAGCAGCCAGAAGACTAGCGGGGTTAGCTCCTACAATGAGCAGTTCTTC
cdr3_aa: CASSQKTSGVSSYNEQFF
j_call: TRBJ2-1
clone_size: many
v_call: TRBV3-1
d_call: TRBD2

cdr3_nt: TGCAGTGCTGAGACAGGGGGCTACGAGCAGTACTTC
cdr3_aa: CSAETGGYEQYF
j_call: TRBJ2-7
clone_size: many
v_call: TRBV20-1
d_call: TRBD1

cdr3_nt: TGCAGTGCTACCGGGACAGGGGGCGCCGGGGAGCTGTTTTTT
cdr3_aa: CSATGTGGAGELFF
j_call: TRBJ2-2
clone_size: many
v_call: TRBV20-1
d_call: TRBD1

cdr3_nt: TGTGCCAGCTCACCACCCGGGACAGCCTCCTACGAGCAGTACTTC
cdr3_aa: CASSPPGTASYEQYF
j_call: TRBJ2-7
clone_size: many
v_call: TRBV18
d_call: TRBD1

cdr3_nt: TGCAGTGCTAGAGACCAACAGGGGGCGGGTACTGAAGCTTCCTTT
cdr3_aa: CSARDQQGAGTEASF
j_call: TRBJ1-1
clone_size: NA
v_call: TRBV20-1
d_call: TRBD1

cdr3_nt: TGCAGTGCTACCATTCAGGGAGGCAATCAGCCCCAGCATTTT
cdr3_aa: CSATIQGGNQPQHF
j_call: TRBJ1-5
clone_size: NA
v_call: TRBV20-1
d_call: NA

cdr3_nt: TGCGCCAGCCGCGATCCTACCGGGACAGGGTACTACGAGCAGTACTTC
cdr3_aa: CASRDPTGTGYYEQYF
j_call: TRBJ2-7
clone_size: many
v_call: TRBV5-1
d_call: TRBD1

cdr3_nt: TGTGCCATCCAGTCAGGCCTAGCGGGTGGAAAGGGCTCCTACAATGAGCAGTTCTTC
cdr3_aa: CAIQSGLAGGKGSYNEQFF
j_call: TRBJ2-1
clone_size: many
v_call: TRBV10-3
d_call: TRBD2

cdr3_nt: TGTGCCATCAGTGAGTCCGGGGAAGCCCAGCATTTT
cdr3_aa: CAISESGEAQHF
j_call: TRBJ1-5
clone_size: many
v_call: TRBV10-3
d_call: NA

cdr3_nt: TGTGCCAGCGAAACAGTGAACACTGAAGCTTTCTTT
cdr3_aa: CASETVNTEAFF
j_call: TRBJ1-1
clone_size: many
v_call: TRBV28
d_call: NA

cdr3_nt: TGCAGTGGCCCAGTCAGTCCGGACAGGGTGGAGACCCAGTACTTC
cdr3_aa: CSGPVSPDRVETQYF
j_call: TRBJ2-5
clone_size: many
v_call: TRBV20-1
d_call: TRBD1

cdr3_nt: TGTGCCAGCAGTTACGCTCTCGGGCAGCAGCAGTTCTTC
cdr3_aa: CASSYALGQQQFF
j_call: TRBJ2-1
clone_size: many
v_call: TRBV6-6
d_call: NA

cdr3_nt: TGCAGTGGGGAGGGGCAGGGGGTAGCCTATGGCTACACCTTC
cdr3_aa: CSGEGQGVAYGYTF
j_call: TRBJ1-2
clone_size: many
v_call: TRBV20-1
d_call: TRBD1

cdr3_nt: TGCGCCAGCAGCTTGGCCCCTATGACGGACGACTATGGCTACACCTTC
cdr3_aa: CASSLAPMTDDYGYTF
j_call: TRBJ1-2
clone_size: few
v_call: TRBV5-1
d_call: NA

cdr3_nt: TGCGCCAGCAGTCAAGCTGGAAAACTGTTTTTT
cdr3_aa: CASSQAGKLFF
j_call: TRBJ1-4
clone_size: many
v_call: TRBV10-2
d_call: NA

cdr3_nt: TGCAGTGCTAGAGACTTAGAACCCCACCAAGAGACCCAGTACTTC
cdr3_aa: CSARDLEPHQETQYF
j_call: TRBJ2-5
clone_size: many
v_call: TRBV20-1
d_call: NA

cdr3_nt: TGTGCCAGCTCAGGCACTAGCGGGAGTCGACAGATCACAGATACGCAGTATTTT
cdr3_aa: CASSGTSGSRQITDTQYF
j_call: TRBJ2-3
clone_size: many
v_call: TRBV18
d_call: TRBD2

cdr3_nt: TGCAGCGTTGACAAGGACAGAGCAGATGGCTACACCTTC
cdr3_aa: CSVDKDRADGYTF
j_call: TRBJ1-2
clone_size: NA
v_call: TRBV29-1
d_call: NA

cdr3_nt: TGTGCCACCGGAGACAGGGAAGGGATCCGAGAGACCCAGTACTTC
cdr3_aa: CATGDREGIRETQYF
j_call: TRBJ2-5
clone_size: NA
v_call: TRBV27
d_call: TRBD1